Shown below are 10 T cell receptor beta chains from a single sample sequenced in a study of blood T cell repertoires in COVID-19. Here immunoSEQ multiplex PCR was the method, and the copy in TCRdb shows in-frame clones only, minus some. The table shows around 270,000 clones, with roughly 88% occurring only once. Input material: PBMCs or T cells enriched from blood (not recorded which). These receptors were collected from a woman aged 25 to 45 who had recovered from COVID-19.

The chain carries TRBV5-6 and TRBJ2-1; perhaps TRBD2 as D (5 bases). Looked up from germline, CDR1 is SGHDT and CDR2 is YYEEEE. V was clipped by 1 base and J by 6 bases, with 8 bases between them. The CDR3 has 13 residues. The CDR3 DNA sequence: TGTGCCAGCAGCTTGACCCGGGGCAATGAGCAGTTCTTC. Translated: CASSLTRGNEQFF. Full variable domain (outside the CDR3, taken from reference TRBV5-6 and TRBJ2-1): DAGVTQSPTHLIKTRGQQVTLRCSPKSGHDTVSWYQQALGQGPQFIFQYYEEEERQRGNFPDRFSGHQFPNYSSELNVNALLLGDSALYLCASSLTRGNEQFFGPGTRLTVL.

The V and J genes are TRBV13 and TRBJ1-1; 7 bases map to TRBD1. In germline, CDR1 is PRHDT, CDR2 FYEKMQ (reference sequence). V dropped 3 bases and J dropped 5; count of bases not matched to a gene: 6. The CDR3 is 14 amino acids. This chain's CDR3 is CASSFRDSKTEAFF. The CDR3 nucleotides read TGTGCCAGCAGCTTCCGGGACAGCAAGACTGAAGCTTTCTTT. Using reference TRBV13 and TRBJ1-1 for the parts outside the CDR3, the full variable domain is AAGVIQSPRHLIKEKRETATLKCYPIPRHDTVYWYQQGPGQDPQFLISFYEKMQSDKGSIPDRFSAQQFSDYHSELNMSSLELGDSALYFCASSFRDSKTEAFFGQGTRLTVV.

This clone was seen just once. A junction end diverges from the germline sequence, so it may reflect a read error. The rearrangement uses TRBV19 and TRBJ1-2, with 7 bases that match TRBD1. The CDR3 loop spans 14 amino acids. Germline CDR1 and CDR2: LNHDA and SQIVND (reference sequence). CDR3 in DNA: TGTGCCAGTCGTATCCTAGGGGGCGCGGATGGCTACACCTTC. Translated, it gives CASRILGGADGYTF.

The chain couples TRBV5-5 to TRBJ1-6; D not certain. V dropped 1 base and J dropped 6 bases, with 8 bases sitting between them. CDR3 length: 14 amino acids. The germline CDR1 and CDR2 sequences are SGHKS and YYEKEE (reference sequence). The CDR3 DNA reads TGTGCCAGCAGCTTGCGGGATCGTAATTCACCCCTCCACTTT. It encodes CASSLRDRNSPLHF.

The gene calls are TRBV5-1 and TRBJ1-4, with 9 bases matching TRBD1. Germline CDR1 and CDR2: SGHRS and YFSETQ. J lost 5 bases, V lost 4 bases, and 3 bases had no gene match. The CDR3 is 14 amino acids. CDR3 amino acids: CASSTGQGNEKLFF. The CDR3 coding sequence is TGCGCCAGCAGCACGGGACAGGGAAATGAAAAACTGTTTTTT.

This chain joins TRBV15 and TRBJ1-1; D call uncertain. Germline V gene data show CDR1 as LNHNV and CDR2 as YYDKDF (reference sequence). Deletions cut 4 bases from V and 1 base from J, with 10 bases between. This CDR3 comprises 14 residues. The CDR3 is CATSIEVQNTEAFF. Here the CDR3 DNA reads TGTGCCACCAGCATTGAGGTCCAGAACACTGAAGCTTTCTTT.

This chain links TRBV6-5 with TRBJ2-5; 10 nucleotides agree with TRBD2. This CDR3 has 15 amino acids. J was trimmed by 1 base and V by 5 bases; bases with no gene match: 4. CDR1 and CDR2 from the germline V gene are MNHEY and SVGAGI. The CDR3 loop is CASSKLAGIQETQYF. In nucleotides, the CDR3 is TGTGCCAGCAGTAAACTAGCGGGGATCCAAGAGACCCAGTACTTC.

CDR3 amino acids: CASSDPTGYTEAFF. CDR3 DNA: TGTGCCAGCAGTGACCCGACAGGGTACACTGAAGCTTTCTTT. This sequence joins TRBV2 and TRBJ1-1; the match to TRBD1 covers 7 bases. Unmatched junction bases numbered 4, after V lost 3 bases and J lost 3 bases. The CDR3 sequence is 14 residues long. Germline V gene lookup returns CDR1 SNHLY and CDR2 FYNNEI.

This sequence joins TRBV9 and TRBJ2-3; 10 nucleotides align to TRBD2. Trimming at V came to 4 bases and at J to 6 bases, leaving 5 bases not matched to a gene. CDR3 length equals 14 residues. Germline V gene lookup returns CDR1 SGDLS and CDR2 YYNGEE. CDR3 sequence reads: CASSISGRSDTQYF. The DNA for the CDR3 is TGTGCCAGCAGCATTAGCGGGAGGAGTGATACGCAGTATTTT.

V usage is TRBV19 and J usage is TRBJ1-2; D gene uncertain. CDR3 size: 14 residues. Germline V CDR1 and CDR2: LNHDA, SQIVND (reference sequence). The V end was cut by 9 bases, the J end by 6 bases, with 20 bases between. CDR3 region: CASQRRGMINGYTF. CDR3 bases: TGTGCCAGCCAGCGTAGAGGCATGATAAATGGCTACACCTTC.